Following are 27 T cell receptor beta chains from one sample sequenced in a study of cytomegalovirus exposure and HLA in healthy donors. The protocol was immunoSEQ multiplex PCR, while the TCRdb copy is restricted to in-frame clones and leaves out a portion. The data show 150,000 to 200,000 clones, about 86% seen once. Material: PBMCs. These receptors all come from a young woman in good health and CMV-seronegative.

The rearrangement uses TRBV19 and TRBJ1-1, with D perhaps TRBD1 (5 bases). This CDR3 comprises 15 residues. Germline-derived CDR1 and CDR2 are LNHDA and SQIVND (reference sequence). Trimming cost V 6 bases and J 4 bases, with 18 bases left between them. CDR3 protein: CASSPGGVSRTEAFF. The CDR3 DNA reads TGTGCCAGTAGCCCGGGGGGGGTGTCTCGCACTGAAGCTTTCTTT.

The chain carries TRBV5-6 and TRBJ1-3; D might be TRBD1 (6 bases). CDR1 is SGHDT, CDR2 YYEEEE, per germline. The CDR3 length is 14 residues. Trimming pared 4 bases from V and 0 bases from J, leaving 8 bases between. This CDR3 is CASSEGGSGNTIYF. DNA of the CDR3: TGTGCCAGCAGCGAAGGGGGCTCTGGAAACACCATATATTTT.

This clone was counted only a few times. This chain links TRBV27 with TRBJ1-6; TRBD1 is a possible D gene (6 bases). The V gene lost 2 bases and the J gene lost 7 bases, with 12 bases spanning the gap. Germline values: CDR1 MNHEY, CDR2 SMNVEV (reference sequence). This CDR3 contains 15 residues. The CDR3 sequence is CASSLNRALNSPLHF. The CDR3 DNA reads TGTGCCAGCAGTTTAAACAGGGCGTTGAATTCACCCCTCCACTTT.

V is TRBV18 and J is TRBJ2-5; the D is unclear. Germline loops: CDR1 KGHSH, CDR2 LQKENI. The CDR3 contains 13 residues. V lost 4 bases to trimming and J lost 2 bases, with 8 bases between them. The CDR3 region is CASSLGLQETQYF. The CDR3 DNA follows: TGTGCCAGCTCACTGGGGTTACAAGAGACCCAGTACTTC.

V and J are TRBV2 and TRBJ2-1; D might be TRBD2 (5 bases). Per the germline V gene, CDR1 is SNHLY and CDR2 is FYNNEI. The length of the CDR3 is 14 residues. Between the trimmed V and J ends, which lost 10 bases and 4 bases, there was a span of 17 bases. In DNA, the CDR3 is TGTGCCATCAAGCTAGCAGACGGTTACAATGAGCAGTTCTTC. Encoded protein: CAIKLADGYNEQFF.

The rearrangement uses TRBV6-1 and TRBJ1-1; 7 nucleotides align to TRBD1. V dropped 6 bases and J dropped 4; count of bases not matched to a gene: 5. Germline loops: CDR1 MNHNS, CDR2 SASEGT. The CDR3 consists of 13 residues. CDR3 DNA: TGTGCCAGCAGCCCAGGGACAGCCACTGAAGCTTTCTTT. Its protein product is CASSPGTATEAFF.

This chain links TRBV5-1 with TRBJ1-2; D might be TRBD1 (5 bases). CDR1 SGHRS and CDR2 YFSETQ come from the germline V gene. The CDR3 is 14 amino acids. V lost 3 bases and J lost 1, with 10 bases in between. CDR3 loop: CASSYRTDNYGYTF. CDR3 DNA: TGCGCCAGCAGCTACAGGACGGATAACTATGGCTACACCTTC.

As regards this clone: The identical CDR3 is also encoded by other nucleotide sequences in the sample. This rearrangement joins TRBV19 to TRBJ2-7, with D perhaps TRBD2 (5 bases). CDR3 length: 13 amino acids. Germline V gives CDR1 LNHDA, CDR2 SQIVND (reference sequence). V shed 3 bases and J shed 1 base, with 7 bases lying between them. DNA of the CDR3: TGTGCCAGTAGTATTGGCGGGTCCTACGAGCAGTACTTC. Encoded protein: CASSIGGSYEQYF.

The chain joins TRBV6-1 to TRBJ1-5; weak D call: TRBD1 (6 bases). Trimming took 3 bases from V and 7 from J, leaving 13 bases between them. From germline, CDR1 is MNHNS and CDR2 SASEGT. The CDR3 is 14 residues long. The CDR3 is CASSDADRWQPQHF. The CDR3 DNA is TGTGCCAGCAGTGATGCTGACAGGTGGCAGCCCCAGCATTTT.

The chain joins TRBV27 to TRBJ2-3; D unresolved. Germline-derived CDR1 and CDR2 are MNHEY and SMNVEV (reference sequence). Trimming took 4 bases from V and 2 from J, leaving 10 bases between them. The CDR3 length is 14 residues. In DNA, the CDR3 is TGTGCCAGCAGTTCAGACCGCAACACAGATACGCAGTATTTT. Translating gives CASSSDRNTDTQYF.

The rearrangement links TRBV4-3 to TRBJ2-2; 7 positions match TRBD2. Trimming took 1 base from V and 1 from J; bases not matched to a gene: 6. The CDR3 is made up of 17 amino acids. CDR1 and CDR2 (germline): LGHNA, YSLEER. This chain's CDR3 is CASSQGLASGNTGELFF. CDR3 nucleotides: TGCGCCAGCAGCCAAGGTTTGGCTAGCGGGAACACCGGGGAGCTGTTTTTT.

The CDR3 sequence is CASSQGLDAGELFF. In DNA form, the CDR3 reads TGTGCCAGCAGCCAGGGATTGGACGCCGGGGAGCTGTTTTTT. This sequence joins TRBV6-5 and TRBJ2-2, with a tentative D call TRBD1 (5 bases). V lost 6 bases and J lost 6, with 14 bases in between. There are 14 residues in the CDR3. Per germline, CDR1 MNHEY and CDR2 SVGAGI.

This chain links TRBV7-9 with TRBJ1-5; D remains unclear. The CDR3 is 14 amino acids. Trimming removed 1 base at V and 6 bases at J, with 10 bases between. The germline V gene has CDR1 SEHNR and CDR2 FQNEAQ (reference sequence). The CDR3 region is CASSLGMGGQPQHF. The CDR3 DNA reads as TGTGCCAGCAGCTTAGGAATGGGAGGTCAGCCCCAGCATTTT.

This chain connects TRBV6-5 to TRBJ1-3; D gene unclear. CDR3 size: 15 residues. CDR1 is MNHEY, CDR2 SVGAGI, per germline. Trimming took off 6 bases at V and 1 base at J, with 13 bases between the two ends. The CDR3 protein is CASSTTRGSGNTIYF. CDR3 sequence (DNA): TGTGCCAGCAGCACGACCCGGGGATCTGGAAACACCATATATTTT.

CDR3 DNA: TGTGCCAGCAGCTTAGTTTCGCAGGGGGCCTACGAGCAGTACTTC. Its translation: CASSLVSQGAYEQYF. V is TRBV7-9 and J is TRBJ2-7, with 7 bases that match TRBD1. The length of the CDR3 is 15 residues. CDR1 is SEHNR and CDR2 is FQNEAQ in the germline V gene (reference sequence). V was pared by 1 base and J by 2 bases, with 5 bases of the junction left unmatched.

The J gene is TRBJ1-1, the V gene TRBV29-1; 8 positions agree with TRBD1. Germline CDR1 reads SQVTM; CDR2 reads ANQGSEA. The CDR3 length is 14 residues. The ends lost 3 bases at V and 6 bases at J; junction bases unmatched: 9. The CDR3 coding sequence is TGCAGCGTTGAGGGACAGGCTATTCTAGCTGAAGCTTTCTTT. Translating it yields CSVEGQAILAEAFF.

The chain joins TRBV10-3 to TRBJ2-3; 9 bases map to TRBD2. Germline V gene lookup returns CDR1 ENHRY and CDR2 SYGVKD. The CDR3 is made up of 22 amino acids. J gave up 3 bases and V 2 bases, and 24 bases lay outside the gene matches. The CDR3 coding sequence is TGTGCCATCAGTGAGCCGGTCCCCCCCCTAGCGGGAAACGGGGGACGAACAGATACGCAGTATTTT. Its translation is CAISEPVPPLAGNGGRTDTQYF.

The chain links TRBV6-5 to TRBJ2-6; D is perhaps TRBD2 (6 bases). V gave up 6 bases and J gave up 2 bases, with 8 bases separating them. CDR1 MNHEY and CDR2 SVGAGI come from the germline V gene. The CDR3 spans 14 residues. CDR3 protein: CASRWGAGANVLTF. The CDR3 nucleotides are TGTGCCAGCAGGTGGGGGGCTGGGGCCAACGTCCTGACTTTC.

The V and J genes are TRBV5-4 and TRBJ1-2, with a tentative D call TRBD1 (5 bases). Trimming stripped 0 bases from V and 4 bases from J, with 10 bases between. Germline CDR1 is SGHNT and CDR2 is YYREEE (reference sequence). This CDR3 is 14 amino acids long. The CDR3 DNA reads as TGTGCCAGCAGCTTGGGGCAGGGCCCCTATGGCTACACCTTC. This sequence encodes CASSLGQGPYGYTF.

Only a few counts were recorded for this clone. V is TRBV27 and J is TRBJ1-2; 7 positions match TRBD1. J lost 8 bases, V lost 5 bases, and 8 bases had no gene match. Germline V gives CDR1 MNHEY, CDR2 SMNVEV (reference sequence). The length of the CDR3 is 13 residues. In DNA form, the CDR3 reads TGTGCCAGCAGTCTCCCGACAGGGTTCGGCTACACCTTC. Encoded protein: CASSLPTGFGYTF.

V and J are TRBV7-2 and TRBJ2-7; 8 nucleotides match TRBD1. The CDR3 is made up of 15 amino acids. Unmatched junction bases numbered 4, after V lost 3 bases and J lost 0 bases. CDR1 is SGHTA and CDR2 is FQGNSA in the germline V gene. Here the CDR3 DNA reads TGTGCCAGCAGCTTCCGGGACAGGAGCTCCTACGAGCAGTACTTC. Translation: CASSFRDRSSYEQYF.

This chain links TRBV27 with TRBJ2-1; TRBD2 agrees at 14 bases. This CDR3 is 17 amino acids long. V trimming: 0 bases; J trimming: 5 bases; junction bases outside the gene matches: 3. Germline values: CDR1 MNHEY, CDR2 SMNVEV (reference sequence). CDR3 sequence (DNA): TGTGCCAGCAGTTTATCGGGGACTAGCGGGGGACACAATGAGCAGTTCTTC. Translating it yields CASSLSGTSGGHNEQFF.

Only one count was recorded for this clone. This chain uses TRBV11-1 with TRBJ2-2, with 11 bases fitting TRBD2. In germline, CDR1 is SGHAT, CDR2 FQDESV (reference sequence). Trimming at V came to 8 bases and at J to 5 bases, leaving 7 bases not matched to a gene. CDR3 length equals 15 residues. The DNA of the CDR3 is TGTGCCAGCGGGGGGCTAGCGGGAGGAACCGGGGAGCTGTTTTTT. This encodes CASGGLAGGTGELFF.

The chain has TRBV7-2 and TRBJ1-4; D remains ambiguous. The V end was cut by 3 bases, the J end by 4 bases, with 12 bases between. Germline V gene data show CDR1 as SGHTA and CDR2 as FQGNSA. The CDR3 covers 15 residues. This CDR3 is CASSFGPGFNEKLFF. The CDR3 DNA follows: TGTGCCAGCAGCTTCGGACCAGGTTTTAATGAAAAACTGTTTTTT.

Here the CDR3 DNA reads TGCAGTGCTGCCCAAGAGACCCAGTACTTC. It yields the protein CSAAQETQYF. V and J are TRBV20-1 and TRBJ2-5; D is undetermined. V was clipped by 5 bases and J by 1 base, with 2 bases between them. From germline, CDR1 is DFQATT and CDR2 SNEGSKA (reference sequence). This CDR3 contains 10 residues.

The chain couples TRBV5-4 to TRBJ2-3; D gene ambiguous. The CDR3 runs 14 residues. V was trimmed by 0 bases and J by 0 bases, leaving 5 bases between them. Looked up from germline, CDR1 is SGHNT and CDR2 is YYREEE (reference sequence). DNA for the CDR3: TGTGCCAGCAGCTTGGTCGGGAGCACAGATACGCAGTATTTT. This gives the protein CASSLVGSTDTQYF.

The chain employs TRBV28 and TRBJ2-7; perhaps D is TRBD1 or TRBD2 (5 bases each). CDR3 length: 15 residues. The V end was cut by 11 bases, the J end by 1 base, with 21 bases between. The germline V gene encodes CDR1 MDHEN and CDR2 SYDVKM. CDR3 loop: CAAQTEVRGSYEQYF. CDR3 sequence (DNA): TGTGCCGCTCAGACAGAGGTCAGAGGGTCCTACGAGCAGTACTTC.